One and the same sample provided the 15 T cell receptor beta chains below, sequenced in a study of tumor-infiltrating lymphocytes in primary liver carcinoma (TCRdb year 2017). Sequencer: Illumina HiSeq 2500. TCRbeta-specific cDNA was reverse-transcribed from around 0.45 ug total RNA using a constant-region primer and ProtoScript II reverse transcriptase. TCRbeta libraries were built with three nested multiplex PCR rounds, a slightly modified ARM-PCR procedure. Each of the first two PCR rounds ran for about 10 cycles and used multiplex TRBV1-TRBV30 forward primers together with a Cbeta reverse primer. The public reads were run again by TCRdb, first through fastp at Q25 and then through MiXCR, and only productive beta chains were kept. Rows are unified per CDR3 protein, each entry keeping the most common DNA and genes. The sample table holds about 180,000 distinct CDR3 sequences, of which over 50% were seen once. Less than 75% of the sample is in the top ten clones.

RNA from unsorted whole blood was extracted with TRIzol reagent, and germline DNA was obtained with the DNeasy Blood & Tissue kit. Sequencing was carried out using peripheral blood. These receptors all come from a man between 35 and 55 years old with primary liver carcinoma and hepatitis B virus infection.

With respect to this clonotype: Relative to the germline gene, one junction end is altered; a read error may explain this. The chain couples TRBV4-1 to TRBJ1-5; 9 bases match TRBD1. This CDR3 contains 16 residues. From germline, CDR1 is MGHRA and CDR2 YSYEKL. For the CDR3, the DNA is TGCGCCAACAGCGGGGGAGTGGGACAGGGAGATCAGCCCCAGCATTTT. Its translation is CANSGGVGQGDQPQHF.

The rearrangement joins TRBV29-1 to TRBJ1-1; 7 nucleotides match TRBD1. The CDR3 is 13 residues long. CDR1 is SQVTM and CDR2 is ANQGSEA in the germline V gene. CDR3 sequence reads: CGAEEGQLVYAFF. CDR3 bases: TGCGGCGCCGAAGAGGGACAGCTTGTTTACGCTTTCTTT.

In its sample, this clonotype was seen once. The J gene is TRBJ2-7, the V gene TRBV5-8; D is perhaps TRBD1 or TRBD2 (5 bases each). Between the trimmed V and J ends, which lost 7 bases and 0 bases, there was a span of 11 bases. There are 13 residues in the CDR3. Per germline, CDR1 SGHTS and CDR2 YDEGEE. The CDR3 loop is CASGGFNSYEQYF. CDR3 DNA sequence: TGTGCCAGCGGGGGTTTTAACTCCTACGAGCAGTACTTC.

Concerning this clonotype itself: Lacking the conserved final phenylalanine or tryptophan, this CDR3 likely reflects a read error. It is unclear where the CDR3 begins or ends on the DNA, so no DNA is shown, and the CDR3 is as TCRdb lists it. This chain's CDR3 is CASSQNGRPENEQSL. The chain joins TRBV4-1 to TRBJ2-1; TRBD2 is taken as the D call from the table, unchecked against the DNA. The CDR3 is made up of 15 amino acids, end residues included. The germline CDR1 and CDR2 sequences are MGHRA and YSYEKL.

This chain uses TRBV4-1 with TRBJ2-7; a weak D match, TRBD1 (6 bases). The germline V and J ends were trimmed by 1 base and 1 base, with 14 bases remaining between them. CDR3 size: 16 residues. The germline V gene encodes CDR1 MGHRA and CDR2 YSYEKL. DNA of the CDR3: TGCGCCAGCAGCCAAGGGTCTGGGACAAGGTCCTACGAGCAGTACTTC. It codes for CASSQGSGTRSYEQYF.

This clonotype was counted many times. The chain has TRBV6-1 and TRBJ1-3; unclear D gene. Per germline, CDR1 MNHNS and CDR2 SASEGT. The length of the CDR3 is 13 residues. V dropped 1 base and J dropped 2 bases, with 3 bases sitting between them. The CDR3 here is CASSEDPGNTIYF. CDR3 sequence (DNA): TGTGCCAGCAGTGAAGACCCTGGAAACACCATATATTTT.

The chain uses TRBV28 and TRBJ2-1; unclear D gene. This CDR3 region has 14 residues. Germline CDR1 reads MDHEN; CDR2 reads SYDVKM. Trimming left V 6 bases short and J 0 bases short, with 9 bases between. The CDR3 protein is CASRLTGSYNEQFF. CDR3 bases: TGTGCCAGCAGACTGACGGGCTCCTACAATGAGCAGTTCTTC.

The V gene is TRBV14, the J gene TRBJ1-1; D unclear. Trimming left V 2 bases short and J 7 bases short, with 8 bases between. Germline V gene sequence: CDR1 SGHDN, CDR2 FVKESK. The CDR3 spans 12 residues. This chain's CDR3 is CASSQTAGEAFF. DNA of the CDR3: TGTGCCAGCAGCCAAACTGCCGGTGAAGCTTTCTTT. The whole variable domain, remainder taken from reference TRBV14 and TRBJ1-1, is EAGVTQFPSHSVIEKGQTVTLRCDPISGHDNLYWYRRVMGKEIKFLLHFVKESKQDESGMPNNRFLAERTGGTYSTLKVQPAELEDSGVYFCASSQTAGEAFFGQGTRLTVV.

In its sample, this clonotype was seen a few times. The V gene is TRBV5-1, the J gene TRBJ2-7; D might be TRBD2 (6 bases). The V end was cut by 0 bases, the J end by 0 bases, with 10 bases between. The germline CDR1 and CDR2 sequences are SGHRS and YFSETQ. The CDR3 loop spans 15 amino acids. Here the CDR3 reads CASSLAGGSSYEQYF. CDR3 nucleotides: TGCGCCAGCAGCTTGGCCGGAGGGAGCTCCTACGAGCAGTACTTC. The whole variable domain, filled in from reference TRBV5-1 and TRBJ2-7, reads KAGVTQTPRYLIKTRGQQVTLSCSPISGHRSVSWYQQTPGQGLQFLFEYFSETQRNKGNFPGRFSGRQFSNSRSEMNVSTLELGDSALYLCASSLAGGSSYEQYFGPGTRLTVT.

This clonotype has only a few counts. The chain recombines TRBV12-3 or TRBV12-4 with TRBJ2-1; possibly TRBD1 or TRBD2 for D (5 bases each). The CDR3 has 14 amino acids. V was cut by 7 bases and J by 4 bases, with 14 bases left in between. CDR3 region: CASIKGTLYNEQFF. The CDR3 DNA sequence: TGTGCCAGCATCAAAGGGACGCTTTACAATGAGCAGTTCTTC.

This clonotype was detected once. The rearrangement uses TRBV4-1 and TRBJ2-1, with a weak D call TRBD2 (6 bases). Looked up from germline, CDR1 is MGHRA and CDR2 is YSYEKL. The V end was cut by 2 bases, the J end by 7 bases, with 18 bases between. The CDR3 totals 16 residues. Here the CDR3 reads CASSQPTSWSKNEQFF. The CDR3 DNA is TGCGCCAGCAGCCAACCTACTAGCTGGAGTAAAAATGAGCAGTTCTTC.

This rearrangement joins TRBV4-1 to TRBJ1-2; the D gene is possibly TRBD1 (6 bases). Between the trimmed V and J ends, which lost 0 bases and 5 bases, there was a span of 10 bases. CDR1 and CDR2 (germline): MGHRA, YSYEKL. The CDR3 has 14 amino acids. CDR3 loop: CASSQDQTGYGYTF. The CDR3 DNA follows: TGCGCCAGCAGCCAAGATCAAACAGGGTATGGCTACACCTTC.

The chain combines TRBV25-1 with TRBJ2-7; 10 nucleotides align to TRBD1. CDR1 MGHDK and CDR2 SYGVNS come from the germline V gene. The CDR3 runs to 13 residues. Losses at the gene ends were 11 bases for V and 4 bases for J; bases not matched to a gene: 8. The CDR3 sequence is CADLRDRGYEQYF. CDR3 coding DNA: TGTGCCGACCTACGGGACAGGGGTTACGAGCAGTACTTC.

This clonotype was counted only a few times. This chain uses TRBV12-3 or TRBV12-4 with TRBJ2-5; the D is unclear. V was clipped by 3 bases and J by 2 bases, with 7 bases between them. The CDR3 is 13 residues long. As DNA, the CDR3 is TGTGCCAGCAGTTTTGAAAAGCAAGAGACCCAGTACTTC. It yields the protein CASSFEKQETQYF.

The table lists this clonotype with a few counts. The V gene is TRBV5-5, the J gene TRBJ1-1; D perhaps matches TRBD1 (5 bases). The CDR3 totals 15 residues. The V end lost 0 bases, the J end lost 6 bases, and 15 bases lay between the germline ends. Germline CDR1 SGHKS, CDR2 YYEKEE (reference sequence). CDR3 DNA: TGTGCCAGCAGCTTGGATTTCAGGGCAGGGTCTGAAGCTTTCTTT. This encodes CASSLDFRAGSEAFF.